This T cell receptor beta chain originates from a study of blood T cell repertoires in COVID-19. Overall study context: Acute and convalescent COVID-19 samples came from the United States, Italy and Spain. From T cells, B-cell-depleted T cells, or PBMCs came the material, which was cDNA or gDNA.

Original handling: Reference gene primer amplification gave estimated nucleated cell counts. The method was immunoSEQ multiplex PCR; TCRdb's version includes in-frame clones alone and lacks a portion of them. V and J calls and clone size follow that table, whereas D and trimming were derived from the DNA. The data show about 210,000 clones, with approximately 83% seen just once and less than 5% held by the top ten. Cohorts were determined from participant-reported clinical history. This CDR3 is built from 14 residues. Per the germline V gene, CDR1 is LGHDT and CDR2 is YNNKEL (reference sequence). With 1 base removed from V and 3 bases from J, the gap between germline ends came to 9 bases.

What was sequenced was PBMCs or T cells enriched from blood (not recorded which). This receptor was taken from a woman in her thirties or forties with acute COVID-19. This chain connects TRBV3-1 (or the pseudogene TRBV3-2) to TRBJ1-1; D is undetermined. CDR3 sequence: CASSQGVRDTEAFF. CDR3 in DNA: TGTGCCAGCAGCCAAGGGGTACGGGACACTGAAGCTTTCTTT.